This T cell receptor (beta chain) emerged from a study of blood T cell repertoires in COVID-19. Per the germline V gene, CDR1 is SGHDT and CDR2 is YYEEEE. This CDR3 is built from 14 residues. V lost 3 bases, J lost 0 bases, and 10 bases lay in between. Assay used: immunoSEQ multiplex PCR; TCRdb lists only in-frame clones, some missing. The top ten hold roughly 0.95% of the sample, which has more than 150,000 clones, around 83% seen once. Specimen: peripheral blood. The sequence was obtained from a man aged 18 to 29 with acute or convalescent COVID-19. This chain connects TRBV5-6 to TRBJ2-7, with TRBD1 as a possible D gene (6 bases). CDR3 sequence (DNA): TGTGCCAGCAGCTCGACAGGTTACTCCTACGAGCAGTACGTC. Translating gives CASSSTGYSYEQYV.